This TCR beta chain comes out of a study of early T cells in non-severe SARS-CoV-2 infection. TCRdb redid the calling of the 5' RACE reads with MiXCR, one entry per CDR3 protein. This table has 75,000 to 90,000 distinct CDR3 sequences, 10% appearing once. The CDR3 has 16 residues. The V end was cut by 0 bases, the J end by 3 bases, with 11 bases between. Germline CDR1 WNHNN, CDR2 SYGVQD (reference sequence). This clonotype was sampled from an adult who was a healthcare worker with PCR-confirmed SARS-CoV-2 infection or an uninfected control (not recorded which). The gene calls are TRBV10-1 and TRBJ2-2; D not resolved. The sequencing used whole blood, collected at baseline. The CDR3: CASSESTWYDTGELFF. CDR3 DNA sequence: TGCGCCAGCAGTGAGTCGACGTGGTATGACACCGGGGAGCTGTTTTTT.